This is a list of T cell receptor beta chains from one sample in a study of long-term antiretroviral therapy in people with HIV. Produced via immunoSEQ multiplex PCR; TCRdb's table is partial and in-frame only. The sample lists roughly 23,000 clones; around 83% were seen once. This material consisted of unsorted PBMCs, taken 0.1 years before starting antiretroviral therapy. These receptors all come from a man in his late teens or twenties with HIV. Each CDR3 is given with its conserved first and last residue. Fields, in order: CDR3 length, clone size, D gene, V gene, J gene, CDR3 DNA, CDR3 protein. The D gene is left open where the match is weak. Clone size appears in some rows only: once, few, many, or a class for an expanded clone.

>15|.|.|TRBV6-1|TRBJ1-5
TGTGCCAGCGGAGGGCAGAGGTATAGCAATCAGCCCCAGCATTTT
CASGGQRYSNQPQHF
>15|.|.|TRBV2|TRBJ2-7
TGTGCCAGCAGTGCCCGTCGGAGGGGGACCTACGAGCAGTACTTC
CASSARRRGTYEQYF
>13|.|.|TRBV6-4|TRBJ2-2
TGTGCCAGCAGTGACTCAGACACCGGGGAGCTGTTTTTT
CASSDSDTGELFF
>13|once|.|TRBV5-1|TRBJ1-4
TGCGCCAGCAGCCTAGCAACTAATGAAAAACTGTTTTTT
CASSLATNEKLFF
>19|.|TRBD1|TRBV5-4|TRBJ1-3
TGTGCCAGCAGCTTTGGGGACAGACCTAAACCAATCTCTGGAAACACCATATATTTT
CASSFGDRPKPISGNTIYF
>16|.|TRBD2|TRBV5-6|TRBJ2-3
TGTGCCAGCAGCATCACTAGCGGGGCTCGAGTAGATACGCAGTATTTT
CASSITSGARVDTQYF
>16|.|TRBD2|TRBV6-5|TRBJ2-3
TGTGCCAGCAGTTACGGTAGCGGGGACCGAGGAGATACGCAGTATTTT
CASSYGSGDRGDTQYF
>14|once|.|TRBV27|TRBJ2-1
TGTGCCAGCAGTTTAAGGGGCAGGGTTTATGAGCAGTTCTTC
CASSLRGRVYEQFF
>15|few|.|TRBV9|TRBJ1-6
TGTGCCAGCAGCGTAGCTCCCCCCGGGGATTCACCCCTCCACTTT
CASSVAPPGDSPLHF
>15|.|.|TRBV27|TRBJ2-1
TGTGCCAGCAGCCGCACGGGGGGCCCCTACAATGAGCAGTTCTTC
CASSRTGGPYNEQFF
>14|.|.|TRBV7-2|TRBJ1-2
TGTGCCAGCCACGCGTACCTCCCACCCTATGGCTACACCTTC
CASHAYLPPYGYTF
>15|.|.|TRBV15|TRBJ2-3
TGTGCCACCAGCAGAGAGGAGGGAGGCTCAGATACGCAGTATTTT
CATSREEGGSDTQYF
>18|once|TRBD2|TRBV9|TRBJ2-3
TGTGCCAGCAGCGTAGGGATCCGGACTAGCGGGGGCACAGATACGCAGTATTTT
CASSVGIRTSGGTDTQYF
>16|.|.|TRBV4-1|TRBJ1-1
TGCGCCAGCAGCCCGAAAGGGGTGCAGTGGGGCACTGAAGCTTTCTTT
CASSPKGVQWGTEAFF
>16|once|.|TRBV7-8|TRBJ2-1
TGTGCCAGCAGTTCGAACAGGATTAATTCCTACAATGAGCAGTTCTTC
CASSSNRINSYNEQFF
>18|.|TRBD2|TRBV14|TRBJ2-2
TGTGCCAGCAGCCAAACGACGGGACTAGCGGGAAAGTCCGGGGAGCTGTTTTTT
CASSQTTGLAGKSGELFF
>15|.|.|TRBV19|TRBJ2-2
TGTGCCAGTAACTCCGGTGGGCAGAACACCGGGGAGCTGTTTTTT
CASNSGGQNTGELFF
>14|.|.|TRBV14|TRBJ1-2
TGTGCCAGCAGCCCTGACAGTGGCAGGAGAGGCTACACCTTC
CASSPDSGRRGYTF
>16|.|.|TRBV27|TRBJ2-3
TGTGCCAGCAGTTTAAGGACACCGGGTAGCACAGATACGCAGTATTTT
CASSLRTPGSTDTQYF
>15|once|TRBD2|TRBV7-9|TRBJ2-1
TGTGCCAGCAGCTTAGTGGGGGGCTGGCTAGCGGGAGAGTTCTTC
CASSLVGGWLAGEFF
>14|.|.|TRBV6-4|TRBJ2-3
TGTGCCAGTGCCCTGGGGGAGGAGGGAGATACGCAGTATTTT
CASALGEEGDTQYF
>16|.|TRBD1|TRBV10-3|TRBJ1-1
TGTGCCATCAGTGAGAGGGGGGGACAGGGTGTCTCTGAAGCTTTCTTT
CAISERGGQGVSEAFF
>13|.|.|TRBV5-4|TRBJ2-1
TGTGCCAGCAGCCCCCCTGCCTACAATGAGCAGTTCTTC
CASSPPAYNEQFF
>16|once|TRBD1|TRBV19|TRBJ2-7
TGTGCCACCTTGCCCAGAGCGGGACAGGGGGAGTACGAGCAGTACTTC
CATLPRAGQGEYEQYF
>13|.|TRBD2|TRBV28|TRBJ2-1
TGTGCCAGCAGTTTCGCGGGAGTGCATGAGCAGTTCTTC
CASSFAGVHEQFF
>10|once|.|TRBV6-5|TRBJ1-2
TGTGCCAGCAGTTACGGAGGCTACACCTTC
CASSYGGYTF
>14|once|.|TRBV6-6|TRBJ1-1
TGTGCCAGCAGTGGACAGCTCATGAACACTGAAGCTTTCTTT
CASSGQLMNTEAFF
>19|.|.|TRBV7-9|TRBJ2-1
TGTGCCAGCAGCTCTCCCCCACGTAGAGGACCCAACTCCTACAATGAGCAGTTCTTC
CASSSPPRRGPNSYNEQFF
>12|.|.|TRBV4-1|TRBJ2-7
TGCGCCAGCAGCTCCTCCGGGTACGAGCAGTACTTC
CASSSSGYEQYF
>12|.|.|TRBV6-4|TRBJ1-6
TGTGCCAGCTCTGGAAATAATTCACCCCTCCACTTT
CASSGNNSPLHF
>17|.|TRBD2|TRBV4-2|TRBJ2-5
TGTGCCAGCAGCCAAGAATTAGGCGGGGTCGCGGGGGGGACCCAGTACTTC
CASSQELGGVAGGTQYF
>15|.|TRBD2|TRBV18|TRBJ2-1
TGTGCCAGCTCAATCAGGACTAGCCGCCACAATGAGCAGTTCTTC
CASSIRTSRHNEQFF
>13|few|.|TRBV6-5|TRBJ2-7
TGTGCCAGCAGTGGGGATCCAACCTACGAGCAGTACTTC
CASSGDPTYEQYF
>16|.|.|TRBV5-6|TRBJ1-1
TGTGCCAGCAGCTTGGTGGGGGCAGGGTTAAACACTGAAGCTTTCTTT
CASSLVGAGLNTEAFF
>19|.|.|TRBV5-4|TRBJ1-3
TGTGCCAGCAGCTTGGACGGGGGCGTAAGTGGTCTCCCTGGAAACACCATATATTTT
CASSLDGGVSGLPGNTIYF
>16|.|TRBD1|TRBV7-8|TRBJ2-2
TGTGCCAGCAGCCCCCGGACAGGGGGCGATGGCGGGGAGCTGTTTTTT
CASSPRTGGDGGELFF
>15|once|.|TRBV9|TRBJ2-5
TGTGCCAGCAGCGTTGGAGGGACAGCACAAGAGACCCAGTACTTC
CASSVGGTAQETQYF
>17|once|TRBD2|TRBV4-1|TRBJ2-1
TGCGCCAGCAGCCAAGGGACTGAGCGGGGGGGCTTCAATGAGCAGTTCTTC
CASSQGTERGGFNEQFF
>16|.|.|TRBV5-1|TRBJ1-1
TGCGCCAGCAGCGTGGCCCCGAGACAGACTAACACTGAAGCTTTCTTT
CASSVAPRQTNTEAFF
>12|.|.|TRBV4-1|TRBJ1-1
TGCGCCAGCAGCCAAGACTGGACTGAAGCTTTCTTT
CASSQDWTEAFF
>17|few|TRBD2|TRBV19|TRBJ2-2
TGTGCCAGTAGTAGAGGACTAGCGGCTTCGAGGACCGGGGAGCTGTTTTTT
CASSRGLAASRTGELFF
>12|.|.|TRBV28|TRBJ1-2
TGTGCCAGCAGTTTTTCAGGGGCGAGCTACACCTTC
CASSFSGASYTF
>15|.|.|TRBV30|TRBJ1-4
TGTGCCTGGAGCCCTTCGGGGAGGATAGGCGAAAAACTGTTTTTT
CAWSPSGRIGEKLFF
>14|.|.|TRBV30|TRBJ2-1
TGTGCCTGGAGTGTACCAGGACATGGGAATGAGCAGTTCTTC
CAWSVPGHGNEQFF
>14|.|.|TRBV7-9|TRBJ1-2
TGTGCCAGCAGCGTCACAACAGGTGGCCATGGCTACACCTTC
CASSVTTGGHGYTF
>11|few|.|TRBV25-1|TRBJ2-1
TGTGCGGGGGGTCCAGGTGATGAGCAGTTCTTC
CAGGPGDEQFF
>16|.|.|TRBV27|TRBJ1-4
TGTGCCAGCAGTTTATCGGGGTGGGTAGGGAATGAAAAACTGTTTTTT
CASSLSGWVGNEKLFF
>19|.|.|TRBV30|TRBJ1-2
TGTGCCTGGAGTGTACGCTTAATATTTATCGGACAGACTGATTATGGCTACACCTTC
CAWSVRLIFIGQTDYGYTF
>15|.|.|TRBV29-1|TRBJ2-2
TGCAGCGTTGATTTTGGGGGCACGAACACCGGGGAGCTGTTTTTT
CSVDFGGTNTGELFF
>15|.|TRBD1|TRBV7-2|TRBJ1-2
TGTGCCAGCAGCGACCGGGACAGGGGGTCCTATGGCTACACCTTC
CASSDRDRGSYGYTF
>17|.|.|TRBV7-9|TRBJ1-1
TGTGCCAGCAGCTATAGGGAAGGGGGTCCCCTGGACACTGAAGCTTTCTTT
CASSYREGGPLDTEAFF
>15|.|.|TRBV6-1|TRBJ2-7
TGTGCCAGCAGTGAAAGGGTGGGGGGCCTCTACGAGCAGTACTTC
CASSERVGGLYEQYF
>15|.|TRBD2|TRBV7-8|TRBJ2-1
TGTGCCAGCAGCTTCGAAGCGGGAGTCCCAAATGAGCAGTTCTTC
CASSFEAGVPNEQFF
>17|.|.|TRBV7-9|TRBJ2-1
TGTGCCAGCAGCCCACGGGGGGCTATCCGGGGACACAATGAGCAGTTCTTC
CASSPRGAIRGHNEQFF
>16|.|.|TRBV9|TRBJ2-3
TGTGCCAGCAGCGTAGGAGGGGGATCTGGCACAGATACGCAGTATTTT
CASSVGGGSGTDTQYF